The 7 T cell receptor beta chains given below trace back to one sample, sequenced in a study of OX40 agonist ivuxolimab in advanced cancers. The table came from immunoSEQ multiplex PCR; TCRdb's copy has only in-frame clones and leaves some out. The sample contains approximately 90,000 clones, roughly 84% of which appear only once. The sample in question was CD4+ or CD8+ T cells sorted from blood, obtained in a trial of the OX40 agonist ivuxolimab. The receptors here all came from an adult with an advanced solid tumor such as melanoma, head and neck, liver or kidney cancer.

CDR3 residues: CASSPRPRDNTDTQYF. The CDR3 region has the DNA TGTGCCAGCTCACCACGACCTCGGGACAACACAGATACGCAGTATTTT. This chain uses TRBV18 with TRBJ2-3, with D tentatively TRBD1 (6 bases). V was shortened by 1 base and J by 2 bases, with 13 bases between the two germline ends. CDR3 length equals 16 residues. CDR1 is KGHSH and CDR2 is LQKENI in the germline V gene.

The CDR3, as DNA: TGTGCCAGCAGCCTGGGACAGGGAGGGTTTGGCTACACCTTC. Translation gives CASSLGQGGFGYTF. The chain has TRBV14 and TRBJ1-2; TRBD1 matches at 9 bases. The germline V gene has CDR1 SGHDN and CDR2 FVKESK. After removal of 4 bases from V and 7 bases from J, the junction contained 7 bases not matched to a gene. CDR3 length: 14 residues.

In this sample, this clone turned up once. The V gene is TRBV5-1, the J gene TRBJ2-1, with a weak D call TRBD1 (6 bases). Per germline, CDR1 SGHRS and CDR2 YFSETQ. V lost 2 bases and J lost 5, with 11 bases in between. The length of the CDR3 is 14 residues. The CDR3 sequence: CASSLAGANNEQFF. CDR3 sequence (DNA): TGCGCCAGCAGCTTAGCAGGGGCGAACAATGAGCAGTTCTTC.

This clone occurred once. The CDR3 loop reads CASSLGTGANSPLHF. DNA of the CDR3: TGCGCCAGCAGCTTGGGGACAGGGGCTAATTCACCCCTCCACTTT. The chain combines TRBV5-1 with TRBJ1-6, with TRBD1 identical over 9 bases. Germline lookup yields CDR1 SGHRS and CDR2 YFSETQ. The V gene end was trimmed by 0 bases and the J gene end by 6 bases; junction bases not matched to a gene: 1. The CDR3 covers 15 residues.

J is TRBJ2-5 and V is TRBV5-4; D tentatively fits TRBD1 or TRBD2 (6 bases each). Germline V CDR1 and CDR2: SGHNT, YYREEE (reference sequence). This CDR3 is 15 amino acids long. V was pared by 4 bases and J by 5 bases, with 18 bases between. The CDR3 region has the DNA TGTGCCAGCAGCGCCGGGGGCCGAGTGGGCGAGACCCAGTACTTC. Amino acid sequence: CASSAGGRVGETQYF.

On this clone: The same CDR3 can be traced to other DNA sequences in this sample. This chain joins TRBV18 and TRBJ2-1, with a tentative D call TRBD1 (6 bases). The length of the CDR3 is 15 residues. The V gene's germline CDR1 is KGHSH and CDR2 LQKENI. The V gene lost 3 bases and the J gene lost 0 bases, with 9 bases spanning the gap. This chain's CDR3 is CASSPDRSSYNEQFF. The CDR3 DNA follows: TGTGCCAGCTCACCCGACAGGAGCTCCTACAATGAGCAGTTCTTC. The variable domain in full, completed from reference TRBV18 and TRBJ2-1, reads NAGVMQNPRHLVRRRGQEARLRCSPMKGHSHVYWYRQLPEEGLKFMVYLQKENIIDESGMPKERFSAEFPKEGPSILRIQQVVRGDSAAYFCASSPDRSSYNEQFFGPGTRLTVL.

The rearrangement joins TRBV7-9 to TRBJ2-2, with D possibly called TRBD1 or TRBD2 (5 bases each). The V and J ends lost 3 bases and 2 bases respectively, with 7 bases between them. CDR1 is SEHNR and CDR2 is FQNEAQ in the germline V gene (reference sequence). This CDR3 region has 14 residues. The CDR3 loop is CASSLGVNTGELFF. CDR3 in DNA: TGTGCCAGCAGCTTGGGGGTCAACACCGGGGAGCTGTTTTTT.